What follows are 12 T cell receptor delta chains derived from one specimen sequenced in a study of γδ T cells in repeated Plasmodium falciparum infection. Bulk repertoires came from Vgamma9/Vdelta2+ or Vdelta2-negative gammadelta T cells flow-sorted from PBMC. TCRdb re-called the multiplex PCR reads with CATT. The sample yields over 90,000 delta-chain clones, 0.75% to 1% seen once. The sample taken for sequencing was gamma-delta T cells from blood. All receptors derive from a pool of human donors (malaria-infected and uninfected, not separated).

Of note for this clone: TCRdb records a much larger clone's protein for this DNA, with a difference at residue 23 that likely arises from a read error; the protein given is the translation of the DNA. No J gene was assigned, while the V gene was called as TRAV38-2/DV8; the table calls TRDD3, which could not be checked here. CDR3 length equals 24 residues. Germline V gene lookup returns CDR1 TSESDYY and CDR2 QEAYKQQN. Here the CDR3 reads CAYRSEVGILRSHWGILNTDKLTF. The DNA of the CDR3 is TGTGCTTATAGGAGCGAGGTAGGAATCCTACGGTCCCACTGGGGGATACTGAACACCGATAAACTCACCTTT.

This clone was seen a few times. TCRdb records a much larger clone's protein for this DNA, with a difference at residue 6 that likely arises from a read error; the protein given is the translation of the DNA. The chain joins TRDV2 to TRDJ1, with 8 bases that match TRDD3. Germline CDR1 reads GEAIGNYY; CDR2 reads EKD. This CDR3 has 19 residues. The V and J ends lost 3 bases and 2 bases, in that order; junction bases with no gene match: 19. CDR3 DNA: TGTGCCTGTGACGCCGACCCCAGTGGGGGATCCTCCGGGACCGATAAACTCATCTTT. Translating it yields CACDADPSGGSSGTDKLIF.

The table lists this clone with many counts. The sample has other DNA sequences that encode this CDR3 too. The chain has TRDV1 and TRDJ1; D is possibly TRDD3 (5 bases). Trimming removed 0 bases from V and 7 bases from J, with 24 bases in between. The CDR3 totals 18 residues. Germline assignment: CDR1 TSWWSYY and CDR2 QGS. In DNA form, the CDR3 reads TGTGCTCTTGGGGAACTAAGTAGTCCTGGTCGAACTGGTATTAAACTCATCTTT. Translating gives CALGELSSPGRTGIKLIF.

About this clone itself: The mismatch at residue 3 between this DNA's translation and the TCRdb protein of a much larger clone likely reflects a read error; the protein shown is translated from the DNA. V and J are TRDV2 and TRDJ1; 13 bases line up with TRDD3. No J segment appears in TCRdb, so it was assigned here by matching the sequence to germline. Per the germline V gene, CDR1 is GEAIGNYY and CDR2 is EKD. The CDR3 contains 18 residues. The CDR3 reads CARDSLLGDTEITDKLIF. The DNA of the CDR3 is TGTGCCCGTGACAGCTTACTGGGGGATACGGAAATCACCGATAAACTCATCTTT.

On this clone itself: The TCRdb record carries a much larger clone's protein, which differs from this DNA's translation at residue 9; a read error is the likely cause, and the protein listed here is the DNA translation. The chain has TRDV2 and TRDJ1; 13 bases are shared with TRDD3. TCRdb is silent on the J gene; assignment here came from matching the DNA to germline. The ends lost 0 bases at V and 3 bases at J; junction bases unmatched: 18. The CDR3 spans 21 residues. CDR1 is GEAIGNYY and CDR2 is EKD in the germline V gene. This CDR3 is CACDTAPSCVRLGDTSDKLIF. As DNA, the CDR3 is TGTGCCTGTGACACCGCTCCTTCCTGCGTCCGACTGGGGGATACGTCCGATAAACTCATCTTT.

As for this clone: A far larger clone is only one base removed, so a read error is likely. This sample also contains other DNA sequences that code for the same CDR3. This chain uses TRDV1 with TRDJ1; 11 nucleotides match TRDD3. TCRdb lists no J gene, so it was determined here by aligning the DNA to germline. Trimming cost V 0 bases and J 1 base; bases outside gene matches: 31. The CDR3 extends over 26 amino acids. Germline V lookup: CDR1 TSWWSYY, CDR2 QGS. This chain's CDR3 is CALGELVPILPLLGDNEGAGTDKLIF. The DNA of the CDR3 is TGTGCTCTTGGGGAACTGGTCCCGATCCTTCCCTTACTGGGGGATAATGAGGGTGCGGGCACCGATAAACTCATCTTT.

Points on this clone: TCRdb shows a much larger clone's protein in place of this DNA's translation, and the two differ at residue 6, likely through a read error; the protein shown is translated from the DNA. V usage is TRDV2 and J usage is TRDJ3, with 12 bases fitting TRDD3. TCRdb records no J gene; here it was assigned by comparing the DNA to germline. V shed 3 bases and J 2 bases; nucleotides not matched to a gene: 7. Germline CDR1 is GEAIGNYY and CDR2 is EKD. The CDR3 loop spans 19 amino acids. For the CDR3, the DNA is TGTGCCTGTGACCATGCTGGGGGATACGAAGCCTGGGACACCCGACAGATGTTTTTC. Amino acid sequence: CACDHAGGYEAWDTRQMFF.

This clone was recorded a few times. The protein in TCRdb stems from a much larger clone and differs at residue 12 from this DNA's translation, likely a read error; here the protein is translated from the DNA. The chain is built from TRDV2 and TRDJ1, with 10 bases aligning to TRDD3. CDR1 and CDR2 (germline): GEAIGNYY, EKD. The CDR3 spans 16 residues. CDR3: CACDNLGDNMTEKLIF. CDR3 DNA: TGTGCCTGTGACAACCTGGGGGATAATATGACCGAGAAACTCATCTTT.

This clone was seen a few times. The TCRdb protein comes from a much larger clone and disagrees with this DNA's translation at residue 14, likely due to a read error; the protein given here is derived from the DNA. The V gene is TRDV2, the J gene TRDJ3; 13 bases agree with TRDD3. TCRdb records no J gene; here it was assigned by comparing the DNA to germline. Germline lookup yields CDR1 GEAIGNYY and CDR2 EKD. CDR3 length: 19 amino acids. CDR3 sequence: CACDHTGGYEAWDARQMFF. CDR3 DNA sequence: TGTGCCTGTGACCATACTGGGGGATACGAAGCCTGGGACGCCCGACAGATGTTTTTC.

This clone rates as medium-sized. The V and J genes are TRDV2 and TRDJ1; 7 bases align to TRDD3. CDR1 GEAIGNYY and CDR2 EKD come from the germline V gene. This CDR3 is built from 17 residues. The J segment lost 3 bases and the V segment lost 3 bases, leaving 15 bases of the junction unmatched. The CDR3 reads CACDALGGMSVPDKLIF. CDR3 nucleotides: TGTGCCTGTGACGCCCTTGGGGGAATGTCGGTGCCCGATAAACTCATCTTT.

This clone was detected only a few times. It differs at one base from a far larger clone, so likely a read error. The same CDR3 arises from other DNA sequences in this sample as well. V usage is TRDV2 and J usage is TRDJ2; TRDD2 aligns across 9 bases. Looked up from germline, CDR1 is GEAIGNYY and CDR2 is EKD. The CDR3 runs to 26 residues. CDR3 coding DNA: TGTGCCTGTGACAGAATCCCTTCCTACGGAGCCGGGAGTCCCATGGGACTAGGAGCTTTGACAGCACAGCTCTTCTTT. Translation gives CACDRIPSYGAGSPMGLGALTAQLFF.

In its sample, this clone was seen many times. A far larger clone is one nucleotide away, so this likely arose from a read error. In the same sample, other DNA sequences code for this CDR3. The J gene was not called, though the V gene is TRDV2; the table's D call TRDD3 went unverified against the DNA. The V gene's germline CDR1 is GEAIGNYY and CDR2 EKD. The CDR3 length is 19 residues. CDR3 in DNA: TGTGCCTGTGACTGGGTACTGGGGGATACCACCTGGGACACCCGACAGATGTTCTTC. It codes for CACDWVLGDTTWDTRQMFF.